Described below is a single T cell receptor (beta chain) sequence and its context. What it binds is unknown. Germline-derived CDR1 and CDR2 are LGHDT and YNNKEL (reference sequence). Trimming took 2 bases from V and 5 from J, leaving 16 bases between them. The CDR3 is made up of 15 amino acids. This entry is derived from a study of T-cell memory formation after mild COVID-19. Study background: Largely donor-specific TCR clusters were found.

Study-wide points: Balance between CD4 and CD8 was seen in clones contracting day 15 to 85, and a CD4+ lean was seen in later expanders. Some clones that responded turned up in pre-infection memory, which suggests that cross-reactive memory joined in. Clones which contracted sat mainly in CM and EM if CD4+, and in EMRA if CD8+.

Via MiXCR, TCRdb re-called the 5' RACE reads, giving one row per CDR3 protein. The sample consists of some 86,000 distinct CDR3 sequences, about 23% of them appearing once. The TCR originated in a man aged 18 to 29 who had mild COVID-19 (a few samples of this study predate the infection). Cell type and time point are not known. V and J are TRBV3-1 and TRBJ2-7; weak D call: TRBD1 (5 bases). The material sequenced was PBMCs or a T cell subset sorted from them (not recorded which). CDR3 in DNA: TGTGCCAGCAGCCAACCCGCAGGGAATATCGACGAGCAGTACTTC. This gives the protein CASSQPAGNIDEQYF.